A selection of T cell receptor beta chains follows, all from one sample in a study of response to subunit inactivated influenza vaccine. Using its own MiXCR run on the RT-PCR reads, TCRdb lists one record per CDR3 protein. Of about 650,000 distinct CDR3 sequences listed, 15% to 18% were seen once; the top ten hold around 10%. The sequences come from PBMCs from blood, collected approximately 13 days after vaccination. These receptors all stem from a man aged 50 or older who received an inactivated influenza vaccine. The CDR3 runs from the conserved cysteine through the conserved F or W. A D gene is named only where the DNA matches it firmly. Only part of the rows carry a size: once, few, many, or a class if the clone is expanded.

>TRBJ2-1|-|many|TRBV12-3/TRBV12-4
CASSSMRTYNEQFF
TGTGCCAGCAGTTCGATGAGGACCTACAATGAGCAGTTCTTC
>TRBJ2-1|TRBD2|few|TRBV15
CATSRVRLRREWAHSYNEQFF
TGTGCCACCAGCAGAGTTCGATTGAGGCGGGAGTGGGCCCACTCCTACAATGAGCAGTTCTTC
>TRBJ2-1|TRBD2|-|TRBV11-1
CASSPGTSGGSTYNEQFF
TGTGCCAGCAGTCCAGGGACTAGCGGGGGGAGTACCTACAATGAGCAGTTCTTC
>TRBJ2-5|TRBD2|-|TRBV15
CATSRDKLAGVETQYF
TGTGCCACCAGCAGAGATAAACTAGCGGGGGTGGAGACCCAGTACTTC
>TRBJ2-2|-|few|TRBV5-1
CASSLMPSGQNTGELFF
TGCGCCAGCAGCTTGATGCCGAGCGGGCAGAACACCGGGGAGCTGTTTTTT
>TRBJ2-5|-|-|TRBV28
CASSTPLHQETQYF
TGTGCCAGCAGTACCCCTCTCCATCAAGAGACCCAGTACTTC
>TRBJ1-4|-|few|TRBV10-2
CASSTPLNEKLFF
TGCGCCAGCAGTACACCCCTCAATGAAAAACTGTTTTTT
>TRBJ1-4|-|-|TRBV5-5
CASSLEGYNEKLFF
TGTGCCAGCAGCTTGGAGGGGTATAATGAAAAACTGTTTTTT
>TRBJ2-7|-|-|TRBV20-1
CSARLRQGLRRPYEQYF
TGCAGTGCGAGGCTTAGACAAGGCTTGCGGAGACCCTACGAGCAGTACTTC
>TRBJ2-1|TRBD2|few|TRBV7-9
CASSLAIAGYNEQFF
TGTGCCAGCAGCTTAGCGATAGCGGGATACAATGAGCAGTTCTTC
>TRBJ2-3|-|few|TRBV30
CAWTGMTVNQADTQYF
TGTGCCTGGACCGGTATGACAGTTAATCAGGCAGATACGCAGTATTTT
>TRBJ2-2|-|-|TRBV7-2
CASSLFAGYTGELFF
TGTGCCAGCAGCTTATTTGCGGGGTACACCGGGGAGCTGTTTTTT
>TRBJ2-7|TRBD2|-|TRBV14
CASSRNTGTSGRASYEQYF
TGTGCCAGCAGCCGAAATACCGGGACTAGCGGGAGGGCCTCCTACGAGCAGTACTTC
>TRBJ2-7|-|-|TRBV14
CASSHGGWGFSYEQYF
TGTGCCAGCAGCCACGGGGGATGGGGGTTTTCCTACGAGCAGTACTTC
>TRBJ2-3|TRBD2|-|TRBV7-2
CASSLPRLAGGKDTQYF
TGTGCCAGCAGCTTACCCAGACTAGCGGGGGGTAAGGATACGCAGTATTTT
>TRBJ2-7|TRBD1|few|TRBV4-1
CASSHRTGTSFYEQYF
TGCGCCAGCAGCCATCGGACAGGGACCTCCTTCTACGAGCAGTACTTC
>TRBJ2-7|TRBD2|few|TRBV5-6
CASSLGPAGAYEQYF
TGTGCCAGCAGCTTGGGACCCGCGGGAGCCTACGAGCAGTACTTC
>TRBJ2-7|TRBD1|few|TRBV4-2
CASSQSGQGTFIEQYF
TGTGCCAGCAGCCAATCCGGACAGGGCACTTTTATCGAGCAGTACTTC
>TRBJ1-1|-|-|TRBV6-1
CASRPPLTMNTEAFF
TGTGCCAGCAGACCCCCTCTTACCATGAACACTGAAGCTTTCTTT
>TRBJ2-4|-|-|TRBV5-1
CASSATQRNIQYF
TGCGCCAGCAGCGCGACCCAGAGAAACATTCAGTACTTC
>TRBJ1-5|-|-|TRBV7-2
CASSLASGRNGQPQHF
TGTGCCAGCAGCTTAGCGTCAGGGAGGAACGGTCAGCCCCAGCATTTT
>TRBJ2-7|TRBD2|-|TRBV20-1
CSARDSGGVAYEQYF
TGCAGTGCTAGGGATAGCGGGGGGGTGGCCTACGAGCAGTACTTC
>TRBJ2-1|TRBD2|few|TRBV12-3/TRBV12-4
CASWLAGGRGEQFF
TGTGCCAGCTGGCTAGCGGGGGGCCGGGGTGAGCAGTTCTTC
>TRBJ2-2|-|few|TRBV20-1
CSARDSRMGTGELFF
TGCAGTGCTAGAGATTCGAGGATGGGGACCGGGGAGCTGTTTTTT
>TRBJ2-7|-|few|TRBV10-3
CAISEPASVSEQYF
TGTGCCATCAGTGAGCCGGCTTCAGTATCCGAGCAGTACTTC
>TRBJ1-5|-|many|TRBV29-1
CSVVLTDYRYSNQPQHF
TGCAGCGTTGTTTTGACAGACTACAGATATAGCAATCAGCCCCAGCATTTT
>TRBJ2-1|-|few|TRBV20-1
CSAQSPDTSYNEQFF
TGCAGTGCACAAAGTCCGGACACCTCCTACAATGAGCAGTTCTTC
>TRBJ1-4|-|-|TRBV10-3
CAIRRANEKLFF
TGTGCCATCAGGAGAGCTAATGAAAAACTGTTTTTT
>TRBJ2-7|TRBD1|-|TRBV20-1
CSAHVTGTFSYEQYF
TGCAGTGCTCACGTGACAGGGACCTTCTCCTACGAGCAGTACTTC
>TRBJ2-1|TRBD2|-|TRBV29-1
CSVELRLAGQWEQFF
TGCAGCGTTGAACTGAGACTAGCGGGACAATGGGAGCAGTTCTTC
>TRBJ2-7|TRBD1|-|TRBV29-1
CSVEGDRTSYEQYF
TGCAGCGTTGAAGGGGACAGGACCTCCTACGAGCAGTACTTC
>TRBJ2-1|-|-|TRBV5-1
CASSNTTYNEQFF
TGCGCCAGCAGCAATACTACCTACAATGAGCAGTTCTTC
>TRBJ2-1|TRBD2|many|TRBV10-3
CAIGREAYNEQFF
TGTGCCATCGGGCGGGAGGCCTACAATGAGCAGTTCTTC
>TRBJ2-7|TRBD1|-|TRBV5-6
CASGPGRTGLNYEQYF
TGTGCCAGCGGCCCCGGGCGGACAGGCCTTAACTACGAGCAGTACTTC
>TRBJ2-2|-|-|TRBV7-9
CASSLGLLGTGELFF
TGTGCCAGCAGCTTAGGCTTACTTGGGACCGGGGAGCTGTTTTTT
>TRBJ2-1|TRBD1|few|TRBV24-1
CATSDSTGSRSYNEQFF
TGTGCCACCAGTGACTCGACAGGGAGTAGATCCTACAATGAGCAGTTCTTC
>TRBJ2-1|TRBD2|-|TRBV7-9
CASRRDYLYNEQFF
TGTGCCAGCAGGCGGGACTACCTATACAATGAGCAGTTCTTC
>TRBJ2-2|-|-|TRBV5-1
CASSTGTFRAGELFF
TGCGCCAGCAGCACCGGGACTTTCAGGGCCGGGGAGCTGTTTTTT
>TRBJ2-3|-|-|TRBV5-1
CASRPAYSYTDTQYF
TGCGCCAGCAGGCCTGCGTACAGTTACACAGATACGCAGTATTTT
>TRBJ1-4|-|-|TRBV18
CASSPERNEKLFF
TGTGCCAGCTCACCAGAGAGAAATGAAAAACTGTTTTTT
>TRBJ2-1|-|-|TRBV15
CATSRDQRYQQFF
TGTGCCACCAGCAGAGATCAGCGGTATCAACAGTTCTTC
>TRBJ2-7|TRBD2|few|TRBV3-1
CASSQGPGLASGEQYF
TGTGCCAGCAGCCAAGGTCCGGGACTAGCATCGGGCGAGCAGTACTTC
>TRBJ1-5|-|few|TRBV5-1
CASSWGPGERQPQHF
TGCGCCAGCAGCTGGGGGCCAGGAGAGCGTCAGCCCCAGCATTTT
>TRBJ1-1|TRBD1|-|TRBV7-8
CASSPLLGQGVNTEAFF
TGTGCCAGCAGCCCCCTATTAGGACAGGGGGTGAACACTGAAGCTTTCTTT
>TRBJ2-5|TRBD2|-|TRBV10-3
CAIKEGLAGKETQYF
TGTGCCATCAAAGAGGGACTAGCGGGAAAAGAGACCCAGTACTTC
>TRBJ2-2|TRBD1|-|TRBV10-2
CASSSQGGPGELFF
TGCGCCAGCAGCTCCCAAGGGGGCCCCGGGGAGCTGTTTTTT
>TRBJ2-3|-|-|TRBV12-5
CASAGLSADTQYF
TGTGCTAGTGCCGGGCTTTCGGCGGATACGCAGTATTTT
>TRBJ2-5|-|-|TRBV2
CASRADQETQYF
TGTGCCAGCAGGGCAGACCAAGAGACCCAGTACTTC
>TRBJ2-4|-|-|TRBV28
CASSWSPEAVAKNIQYF
TGTGCCAGCAGTTGGAGTCCGGAGGCGGTGGCCAAAAACATTCAGTACTTC
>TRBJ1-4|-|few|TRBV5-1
CASSLDPQGLANEKLFF
TGCGCCAGCAGCTTGGACCCCCAAGGTCTGGCTAATGAAAAACTGTTTTTT
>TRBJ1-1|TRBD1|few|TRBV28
CATWGTEGSNTEAFF
TGTGCCACCTGGGGGACAGAGGGGTCGAACACTGAAGCTTTCTTT
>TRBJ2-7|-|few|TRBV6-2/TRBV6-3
CASSLLRGGSYEQYF
TGTGCCAGCAGCCTACTCAGGGGGGGGTCCTACGAGCAGTACTTC
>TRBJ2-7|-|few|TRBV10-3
CAISPFLGSYEQYF
TGTGCCATCAGCCCATTTCTGGGCTCCTACGAGCAGTACTTC